This T cell receptor beta chain was obtained from a study of blood T cell repertoires in COVID-19. Study-wide background: Italy, Spain and the United States were the sources of the convalescent and acute COVID-19 samples.

Study members were between about 18 and 95 years old and lived in approximately 25 US regions. Participants' own reports of clinical history determined their cohort assignment. As originally analysed: Reference gene primer amplification gave estimated nucleated cell counts. Sequenced by immunoSEQ multiplex PCR; TCRdb stores in-frame clones only, minus some. That table furnishes V, J and clone size, whereas the DNA furnished D and trimming. The table includes about 370,000 clones, around nine tenths detected once. This receptor was taken from a woman aged 25-40 years who had recovered from COVID-19. The sample comprised PBMCs or T cells enriched from blood (not recorded which).

The chain's CDR3 is CASSFRTDTQYF. CDR3 in DNA: TGTGCCAGCAGCTTCAGAACAGATACGCAGTATTTT. The chain links TRBV5-4 to TRBJ2-3; D uncertain. Germline CDR1 SGHNT, CDR2 YYREEE (reference sequence). This CDR3 comprises 12 residues. V was trimmed by 2 bases and J by 3 bases, leaving 4 bases between them.